This is a list of T cell receptor beta chains from one sample in a study of T cell changes during pregnancy in multiple sclerosis. Clones were read by immunoSEQ multiplex PCR, and TCRdb kept only the in-frame ones, dropping some. The table includes some 63,000 clones, around nine tenths detected once. This specimen was peripheral blood, taken before pregnancy. These receptors were taken from a female donor with multiple sclerosis, enrolled in a pregnancy study. CDR3s include the opening cysteine and the closing phenylalanine or tryptophan. A D gene is named only where the DNA matches it firmly. Part of the rows lack a size; the others show once, few, many or a class for expanded clones.

>TRBV6-5|.|.|TRBJ1-5
CASGGNQPQHF
TGTGCCAGCGGAGGTAATCAGCCCCAGCATTTT
>TRBV10-3|.|.|TRBJ1-5
CAISESGDSNQPQHF
TGTGCCATCAGTGAGTCCGGGGATAGCAATCAGCCCCAGCATTTT
>TRBV2|.|TRBD2|TRBJ2-5
CASSVRQRGDQETQYF
TGTGCCAGCAGTGTTCGGCAGCGGGGTGACCAAGAGACCCAGTACTTC
>TRBV4-2|few|TRBD1|TRBJ1-3
CASSQIGQESSGNTIYF
TGTGCCAGCAGCCAAATTGGACAGGAGAGCTCTGGAAACACCATATATTTT
>TRBV4-2|few|.|TRBJ2-5
CASSAQSERAQETQYF
TGTGCCAGCAGCGCCCAGAGTGAGAGGGCCCAAGAGACCCAGTACTTC
>TRBV11-2|.|.|TRBJ2-1
CASSLDRLTYNEQFF
TGTGCCAGCAGCTTAGATAGACTCACCTACAATGAGCAGTTCTTC
>TRBV6-5|.|TRBD1|TRBJ1-5
CASSYNRGNNQPQHF
TGTGCCAGCAGTTACAACAGGGGGAACAATCAGCCCCAGCATTTT
>TRBV6-4|.|.|TRBJ2-2
CASSDSRDTGELFF
TGTGCCAGCAGTGACTCGCGGGACACCGGGGAGCTGTTTTTT
>TRBV5-1|.|TRBD2|TRBJ2-3
CASSLAGGHGDTQYF
TGCGCCAGCAGCTTGGCGGGGGGGCACGGAGATACGCAGTATTTT
>TRBV2|.|.|TRBJ1-3
CASSDAGNAIYF
TGTGCCAGCAGTGATGCGGGGAATGCCATATATTTT
>TRBV18|.|.|TRBJ2-7
CASSPDRRGYEQYF
TGTGCCAGCTCACCCGATCGAAGGGGATACGAGCAGTACTTC
>TRBV9|once|.|TRBJ2-2
CASSGQANTGELFF
TGTGCCAGCAGCGGTCAGGCGAACACCGGGGAGCTGTTTTTT
>TRBV7-3|once|TRBD2|TRBJ2-1
CASSFGLAGGFSYNEQFF
TGTGCCAGCAGCTTCGGGCTAGCGGGGGGCTTCTCCTACAATGAGCAGTTCTTC
>TRBV11-1|.|TRBD1|TRBJ1-1
CASSLVGRGTEAFF
TGTGCCAGCAGCTTAGTGGGCAGGGGGACTGAAGCTTTCTTT
>TRBV18|.|TRBD1|TRBJ2-7
CASSPWDSYEQYF
TGTGCCAGCTCACCGTGGGACAGCTACGAGCAGTACTTC
>TRBV2|.|.|TRBJ2-2
CASSEVAATNTGELFF
TGTGCCAGCAGTGAAGTGGCTGCGACAAACACCGGGGAGCTGTTTTTT
>TRBV7-3|.|.|TRBJ2-4
CASSLTGGENIQYF
TGTGCCAGCAGCTTAACGGGCGGGGAAAACATTCAGTACTTC
>TRBV4-3|once|TRBD2|TRBJ2-1
CASSQERPASGGYNEQFF
TGCGCCAGCAGCCAAGAACGGCCGGCTAGCGGGGGGTACAATGAGCAGTTCTTC
>TRBV5-4|.|TRBD1|TRBJ1-1
CASSPGTGRAFF
TGTGCCAGCAGCCCCGGGACAGGGCGCGCTTTCTTT
>TRBV15|.|TRBD2|TRBJ2-3
CATSSGGAIDTQYF
TGTGCCACCAGCAGCGGGGGGGCGATCGATACGCAGTATTTT
>TRBV11-2|.|TRBD1|TRBJ1-4
CASSSSGGNEKLFF
TGTGCCAGCAGCTCCTCAGGGGGGAACGAAAAACTGTTTTTT
>TRBV9|.|TRBD1|TRBJ1-2
CASSAGQGARYGYTF
TGTGCCAGCAGCGCGGGACAGGGGGCTAGATATGGCTACACCTTC
>TRBV7-2|.|TRBD1|TRBJ1-2
CASTRGGTGVLGYGYTF
TGTGCCAGCACCCGAGGTGGGACAGGGGTTCTCGGTTATGGCTACACCTTC
>TRBV27|.|TRBD1|TRBJ1-1
CASSLQQGRNTEAFF
TGTGCCAGCAGTCTACAACAGGGGAGGAACACTGAAGCTTTCTTT
>TRBV6-1|once|TRBD2|TRBJ2-7
CASSTSTSGTYEQYF
TGTGCCAGCAGTACCTCGACTAGCGGCACCTACGAGCAGTACTTC
>TRBV18|.|TRBD2|TRBJ2-3
CASSPLLAGGTDTQYF
TGTGCCAGCTCACCCCTACTAGCGGGGGGCACAGATACGCAGTATTTT
>TRBV6-5|.|.|TRBJ1-1
CASSRRDYANTEAFF
TGTGCCAGCAGTCGCCGGGACTATGCGAACACTGAAGCTTTCTTT
>TRBV5-8|.|.|TRBJ1-4
CASSAGTDWSTTNEKLFF
TGTGCCAGCAGCGCGGGCACGGATTGGAGCACAACTAATGAAAAACTGTTTTTT
>TRBV7-2|.|.|TRBJ2-1
CASSLALGEQFF
TGTGCCAGCAGCTTAGCGCTAGGTGAGCAGTTCTTC
>TRBV2|.|TRBD1|TRBJ1-1
CASRGDSRLNTEAFF
TGTGCCAGCAGGGGGGACAGTCGTCTGAACACTGAAGCTTTCTTT
>TRBV6-1|.|.|TRBJ1-4
CASSPKVGSEKLFF
TGTGCCAGCAGCCCCAAGGTTGGGAGTGAAAAACTGTTTTTT
>TRBV2|.|TRBD2|TRBJ2-7
CASKGSGGYYEQYF
TGTGCCAGCAAAGGTAGCGGGGGTTACTACGAGCAGTACTTC
>TRBV7-3|.|.|TRBJ1-1
CASSLTGGNTEAFF
TGTGCCAGCAGCTTAACGGGGGGGAACACTGAAGCTTTCTTT
>TRBV7-2|.|.|TRBJ2-5
CASSFQGQETQYF
TGTGCCAGCAGCTTTCAGGGGCAAGAGACCCAGTACTTC
>TRBV14|once|.|TRBJ2-1
CASSRPGLESYNEQFF
TGTGCCAGCAGCCGACCGGGACTGGAATCCTACAATGAGCAGTTCTTC
>TRBV9|.|.|TRBJ2-7
CASSPRTEGYEQYF
TGTGCCAGCAGCCCCCGGACTGAAGGATACGAGCAGTACTTC
>TRBV9|.|TRBD2|TRBJ2-5
CASSVATRTSGGGRAETQYF
TGTGCCAGCAGCGTAGCTACCCGGACTAGCGGGGGGGGCAGGGCGGAGACCCAGTACTTC
>TRBV5-6|.|TRBD1|TRBJ1-3
CASSLIRTGGPGNTIYF
TGTGCCAGCAGCTTGATTCGGACAGGGGGACCTGGAAACACCATATATTTT
>TRBV6-5|.|.|TRBJ1-3
CASSLTGSSGNTIYF
TGTGCCAGCAGTCTTACAGGGTCCTCTGGAAACACCATATATTTT